This T cell receptor beta chain was recovered during a study of T-cell memory formation after mild COVID-19 (dated by TCRdb to the early 2020s). In terms of the full investigation: TCR sequence clusters from the two donors were largely donor specific. T-cell clones expanding and contracting after mild COVID-19 in two donors were tracked by longitudinal TCRalpha and TCRbeta repertoire sequencing. The cohort was made up of two young adult volunteers, one female and one male, who were previously healthy. The paper's findings and limits, for the study overall: SARS-CoV-2 specificity was not confirmed for the second-wave clones peaking on day 37. Some responding clones were detected in pre-infection memory, suggesting pre-existing cross-reactive memory T cells joined the SARS-CoV-2 response. From day 15 to 85, contracting clones showed balanced CD4/CD8 phenotypes, whereas a second wave of clones that expanded from day 15 to 37 leaned towards CD4+. The study included only a couple of mild cases, and larger cohorts that include severe cases with pre-infection samples were judged to be necessary. Contracting CD4+ clones were found mainly in CM and EM memory subsets, while CD8+ clones were enriched in EMRA.

Ficoll-Paque density gradient centrifugation was the method used to isolate PBMCs. Sequenced on an Illumina NovaSeq 6000. TCRalpha and TCRbeta cDNA libraries were built by 5'RACE with constant-segment primers, adding sample barcodes and unique molecular identifiers. Trizol reagent was used to extract RNA from every sample. Amplification of the libraries took two PCR steps, and the second step added a second sample barcode plus Illumina TruSeq adapters. The libraries were sequenced on an Illumina NovaSeq using 2 x 150 bp paired-end reads. Per the authors' processing: With migec v1.2.7, reads were demultiplexed and then collapsed into UMI-guided consensus sequences. Using mixcr v2.1.11, the UMI consensuses were aligned to TRA and TRB V and J templates and assembled into clonotypes. A clonotype was counted as expanded or contracted only when both edgeR and NoisET called the clonotype significant, with the noise models trained on biological replicates. edgeR calls used a false discovery rate-adjusted p below 0.01 and a log2 fold-change threshold of 1. As an exploratory analysis of dynamics, PCA with hierarchical clustering was applied to max-normalized trajectories of the 1000 most abundant clonotypes. Separately sequenced CD4+ and CD8+ repertoires were used to assign a CD4 or CD8 phenotype to each responding clone. In TCRdb, the public reads were trimmed at Q25 with fastp and aligned with MiXCR, with productive beta chains retained. Rows with one shared CDR3 protein collapse into an entry with the most common genes and DNA. These V and J calls rely on TCRdb rather than the paper's analysis. The sample table holds hundreds of thousands of distinct CDR3 sequences, of which around 17% were seen once. 22% of the sample is in the top ten clones.

The germline V gene supplies CDR1 MGHRA and CDR2 YSYEKL. The CDR3, from cysteine to phenylalanine, totals 15 residues. Only CDR3 DNA remains: 45 bases, in frame from the first base. V loses 1 base, J loses 4 bases, and the germline ends lie 13 bases apart. Points on this clonotype: The antigen it recognizes is unknown. Qualities for individual bases were not recorded, and no much larger clone is one base off.

This TCR was sampled from a man aged 18 to 35 who had mild COVID-19 (a few samples of this study predate the infection). The sample titles of this study are shuffled in the database, so cell type and time point are left out; the donor was told from shared clones. This chain is built from TRBV4-1 and TRBJ1-2; TRBD1 is perhaps the D gene, given 5 matching bases. Sequencing input: PBMCs or a T cell subset sorted from them (not recorded which). The DNA is as follows: TGCGCCAGCAGCCAAGTAGGGGAGGGCCGCTATGGCTACACCTTC. It specifies CASSQVGEGRYGYTF.